This TCR beta chain appears in the sequencing data of a study of Graves' ophthalmopathy and Graves' hyperthyroidism (dated by TCRdb to 2017 to 2018). Describing the broader study: Stable hyperthyroidism was defined as no progression to ophthalmopathy within 18 months of follow-up. To tell Graves' ophthalmopathy apart from Graves' hyperthyroidism, and to predict which patients would progress to ophthalmopathy, the study relied on TCR beta repertoire signatures. In total, 135 blood samples were TCR-sequenced: 43 ophthalmopathy, some 75 hyperthyroidism and roughly 17 hyperthyroidism-to-ophthalmopathy patients. To explore V-J signatures distinguishing ophthalmopathy from hyperthyroidism, a discovery set of 100 patients (roughly 45 ophthalmopathy, roughly 60 stable hyperthyroidism) was enrolled. An independent validation cohort comprised 18 hyperthyroidism patients and 17 patients who later progressed from hyperthyroidism to ophthalmopathy. In over 5 hyperthyroidism patients, the T-cell repertoire of thyroid tissue was compared with the T-cell repertoire of blood. After sampling, hyperthyroidism patients received methimazole starting at 30 mg daily, and ophthalmopathy patients received high-dose intravenous methylprednisolone. On the study overall, not on this receptor specifically: No statistical method was used to predetermine the sample size, and group allocation was not hidden from the investigators. Among expanded thyroid clonotypes with frequency above 0.001, most also showed up in blood, which suggests that blood repertoires may reflect the thyroid immune response. Ophthalmopathy was separated from stable hyperthyroidism by the 13-signature model with 87.88% sensitivity and about 81% specificity in cross-validation and with 80%/75% in the test set. In validation, the model predicted ophthalmopathy progression with more than 70% sensitivity and 72.22% specificity; fewer than 15 predicted patients were CT-confirmed with GO in a median of around 6 months.

For repertoire sequencing, TCR beta CDR3 regions were amplified from RNA transcripts. HTBI primers and the Qiagen OneStep RT-PCR kit were used in a first-round RT-PCR, which was followed by a second-round multiplex PCR, size selection and purification. Sequencing of the libraries was carried out on an Illumina HiSeq2000 in paired-end mode with 100 bp reads. In the authors' own workflow: Reads were processed with SOAPnuke, discarding reads with adapters, uncalled bases, mean Phred below 15, or no exact constant-primer or identifier match. COPE v1.2.5 was used to merge high-quality paired reads. Each unique nucleotide sequence was treated as a clonotype, and MiTCR v1.1 was used to align the clonotypes to the IMGT TRB V, D and J references. The analysis was limited to V-J combinations with a frequency above 0.0001, which together covered 99.2% of repertoires. A TCR clonal expansion and chaos score per V-J combination was defined as the ratio of F50 clonal expansion to chaos observed in the TCRdist matrix. Welch's t-statistics and random forest were used to reduce the features to approximately 13 V-J combinations, which were then used as input to a naive Bayes classifier. The Morisita-Horn index was used to measure how similar the thyroid and blood repertoires were. TCRdb trimmed public reads at Q25 via fastp, called clones via MiXCR and kept in-frame beta chains. Merged by CDR3 protein, the rows form single entries marked with the most common genes and DNA. The V and J calls shown here were made by TCRdb, not taken from the authors' results. Across this sample there are approximately 1.2 million distinct CDR3 sequences, with 35% to 45% seen only once. The ten largest clones represent around 10% of the sample.

According to the germline V gene (reference sequence), CDR1 reads SGHKS and CDR2 reads YYEKEE. V loses 3 bases, J loses 4 bases, and the germline ends lie 17 bases apart. The CDR3 goes from the cysteine to the phenylalanine over 15 residues. The kept DNA is CDR3 alone, 45 bases in frame from the first base. For this clonotype: Which antigen it targets is not known. No clone much larger than this one lies a single base away; base qualities are absent.

Patients with hyperthyroidism were aged 18 to 65 years, had been newly diagnosed, and had a disease duration of less than 2 months. Patients with other autoimmune diseases, uncontrolled infections, pregnancy or lactation were excluded from the study. Diagnosis was based on clinical symptoms, serum thyroxine, TRAb, thyroid ultrasound and orbital computed tomography. Trizol reagent was used to extract the total RNA, and its quality was then checked on an Agilent 2100 Bioanalyzer. The V gene is TRBV5-5 and the J gene is TRBJ2-7; TRBD2 might be the D gene, on 6 matching bases. Sequences were obtained from peripheral blood or thyroid tissue (not recorded which). The sequence was collected from an adult man with Graves' hyperthyroidism. The nucleotide sequence is given as TGTGCCAGCAGCTGGGTCGGAGGGGCAGCTTACGAGCAGTACTTC. Translated, it gives CASSWVGGAAYEQYF.